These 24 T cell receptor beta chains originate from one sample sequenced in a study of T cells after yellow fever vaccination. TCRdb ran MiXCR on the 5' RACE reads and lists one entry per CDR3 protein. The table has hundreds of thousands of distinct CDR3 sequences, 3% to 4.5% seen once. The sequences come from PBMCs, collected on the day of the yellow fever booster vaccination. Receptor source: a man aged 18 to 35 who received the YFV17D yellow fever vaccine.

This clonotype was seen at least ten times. The CDR3 coding sequence is TGCAGTGCTAGAGATGAGGGTACCCAGTACTTC. It yields the protein CSARDEGTQYF. The chain joins TRBV20-1 to TRBJ2-5, with a tentative D call TRBD2 (5 bases). CDR3 length equals 11 residues. V lost 0 bases and J 8 bases, leaving 7 bases between the germline ends. CDR1 is DFQATT, CDR2 SNEGSKA, per germline (reference sequence).

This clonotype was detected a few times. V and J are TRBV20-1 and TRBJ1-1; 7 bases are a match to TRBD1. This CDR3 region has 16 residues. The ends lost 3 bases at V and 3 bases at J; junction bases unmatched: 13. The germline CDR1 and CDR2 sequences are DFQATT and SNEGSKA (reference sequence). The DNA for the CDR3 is TGCAGTGCTAGTCAGGGGTCAGGGGGGTATTACACTGAAGCTTTCTTT. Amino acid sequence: CSASQGSGGYYTEAFF.

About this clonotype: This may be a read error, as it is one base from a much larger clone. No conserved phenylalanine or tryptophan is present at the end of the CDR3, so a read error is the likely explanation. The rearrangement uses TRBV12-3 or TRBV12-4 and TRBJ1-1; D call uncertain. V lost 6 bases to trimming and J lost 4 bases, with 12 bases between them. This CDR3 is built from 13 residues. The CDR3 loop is CASSPNIGTEAFV. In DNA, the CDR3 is TGTGCCAGCAGCCCAAATATCGGCACTGAAGCTTTCGTT.

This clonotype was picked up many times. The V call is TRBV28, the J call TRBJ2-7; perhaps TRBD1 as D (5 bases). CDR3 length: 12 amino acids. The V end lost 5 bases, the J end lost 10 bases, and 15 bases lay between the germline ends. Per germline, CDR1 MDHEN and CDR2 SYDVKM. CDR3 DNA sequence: TGTGCCAGCAGTCAGCGTGACAGAGATCAGTACGTC. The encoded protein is CASSQRDRDQYV.

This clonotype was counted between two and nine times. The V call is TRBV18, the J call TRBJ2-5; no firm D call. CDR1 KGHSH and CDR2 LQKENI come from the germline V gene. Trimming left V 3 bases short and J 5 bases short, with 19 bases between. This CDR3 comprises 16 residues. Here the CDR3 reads CASSPARSVSGETQYF. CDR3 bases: TGTGCCAGCTCACCGGCGCGGTCAGTCTCTGGGGAGACCCAGTACTTC.

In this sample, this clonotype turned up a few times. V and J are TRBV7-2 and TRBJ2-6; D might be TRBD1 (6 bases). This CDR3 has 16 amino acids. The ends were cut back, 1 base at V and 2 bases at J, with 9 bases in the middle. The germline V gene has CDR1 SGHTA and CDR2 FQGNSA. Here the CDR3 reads CASSLEPGAGANVLTF. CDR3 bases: TGTGCCAGCAGCTTAGAACCAGGGGCTGGGGCCAACGTCCTGACTTTC.

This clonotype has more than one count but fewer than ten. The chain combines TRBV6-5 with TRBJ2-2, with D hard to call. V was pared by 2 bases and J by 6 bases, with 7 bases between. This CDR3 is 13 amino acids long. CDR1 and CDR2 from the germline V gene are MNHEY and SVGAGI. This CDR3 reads CASSYPPSGELFF. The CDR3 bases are TGTGCCAGCAGTTACCCTCCTTCCGGGGAGCTGTTTTTT.

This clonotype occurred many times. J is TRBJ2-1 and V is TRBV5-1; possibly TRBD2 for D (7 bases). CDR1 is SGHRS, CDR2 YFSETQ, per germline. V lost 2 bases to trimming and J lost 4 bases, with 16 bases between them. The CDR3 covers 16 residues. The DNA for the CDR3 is TGCGCCAGCAGCTTCCCACAGGGAGCGGGATACAATGAGCAGTTCTTC. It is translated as CASSFPQGAGYNEQFF.

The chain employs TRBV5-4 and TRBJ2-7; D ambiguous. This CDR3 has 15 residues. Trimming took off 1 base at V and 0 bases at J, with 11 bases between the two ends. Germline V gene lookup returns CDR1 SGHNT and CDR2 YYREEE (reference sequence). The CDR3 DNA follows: TGTGCCAGCAGCTTGTCGAGCTCAAGCTCCTACGAGCAGTACGTC. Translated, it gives CASSLSSSSSYEQYV.

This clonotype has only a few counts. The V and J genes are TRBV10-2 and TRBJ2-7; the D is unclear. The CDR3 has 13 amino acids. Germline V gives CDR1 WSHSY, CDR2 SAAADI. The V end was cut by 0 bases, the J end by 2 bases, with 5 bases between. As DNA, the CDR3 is TGCGCCAGCAGTGAGTCGACGCCCTACGAGCAGTACTTC. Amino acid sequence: CASSESTPYEQYF.

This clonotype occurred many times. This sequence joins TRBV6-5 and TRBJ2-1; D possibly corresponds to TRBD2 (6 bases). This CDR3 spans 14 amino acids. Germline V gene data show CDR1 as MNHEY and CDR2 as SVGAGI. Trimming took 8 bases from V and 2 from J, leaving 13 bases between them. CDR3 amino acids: CASGTSPAYNEQFF. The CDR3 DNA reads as TGTGCCAGCGGCACTAGCCCGGCCTACAATGAGCAGTTCTTC.

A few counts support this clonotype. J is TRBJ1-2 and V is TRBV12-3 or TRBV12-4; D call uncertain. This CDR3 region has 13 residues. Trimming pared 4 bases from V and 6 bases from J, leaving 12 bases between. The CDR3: CASSWREGNGYTF. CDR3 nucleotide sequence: TGTGCCAGCAGTTGGAGGGAGGGAAATGGCTACACCTTC.

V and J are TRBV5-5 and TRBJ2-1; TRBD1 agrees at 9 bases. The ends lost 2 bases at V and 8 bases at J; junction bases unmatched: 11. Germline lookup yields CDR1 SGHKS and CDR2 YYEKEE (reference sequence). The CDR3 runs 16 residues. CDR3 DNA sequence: TGTGCCAGCAGCTTCCCGCCGGGACAGGGTAGGGATGAGCAGTTCTTC. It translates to CASSFPPGQGRDEQFF.

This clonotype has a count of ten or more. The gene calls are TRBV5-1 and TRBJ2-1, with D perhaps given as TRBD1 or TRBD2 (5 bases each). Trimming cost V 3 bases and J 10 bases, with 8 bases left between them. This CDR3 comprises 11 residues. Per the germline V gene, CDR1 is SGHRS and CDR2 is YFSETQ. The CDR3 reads CASSWDLEQFF. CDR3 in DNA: TGCGCCAGCAGCTGGGACCTCGAGCAGTTCTTC.

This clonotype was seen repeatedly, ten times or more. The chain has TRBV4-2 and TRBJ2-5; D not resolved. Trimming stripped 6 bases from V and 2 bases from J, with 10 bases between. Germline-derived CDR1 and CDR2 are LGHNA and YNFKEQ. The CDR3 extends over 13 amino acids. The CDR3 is CASRGVSQETQYF. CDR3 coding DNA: TGTGCCAGCAGGGGCGTATCACAAGAGACCCAGTACTTC.

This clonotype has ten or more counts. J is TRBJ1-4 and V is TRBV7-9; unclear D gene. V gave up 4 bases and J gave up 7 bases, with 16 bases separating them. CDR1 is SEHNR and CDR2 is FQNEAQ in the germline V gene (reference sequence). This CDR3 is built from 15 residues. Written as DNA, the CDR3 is TGTGCCAGCAGCTCCCGCGAGGTGCGGGTTGAAAAACTGTTTTTT. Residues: CASSSREVRVEKLFF.

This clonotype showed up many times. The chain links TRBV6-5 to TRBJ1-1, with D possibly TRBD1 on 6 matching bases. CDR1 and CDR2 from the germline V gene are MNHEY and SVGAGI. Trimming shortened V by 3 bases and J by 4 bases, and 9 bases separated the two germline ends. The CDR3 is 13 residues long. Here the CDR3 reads CASSYWGATEAFF. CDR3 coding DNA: TGTGCCAGCAGTTATTGGGGGGCCACTGAAGCTTTCTTT.

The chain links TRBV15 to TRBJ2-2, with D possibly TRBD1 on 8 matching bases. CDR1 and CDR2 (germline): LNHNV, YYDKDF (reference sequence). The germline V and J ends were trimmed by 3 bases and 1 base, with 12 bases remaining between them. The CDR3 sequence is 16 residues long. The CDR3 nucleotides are TGTGCCACCAGCAGGGGGGGGACAGGGAACACCGGGGAGCTGTTTTTT. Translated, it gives CATSRGGTGNTGELFF.

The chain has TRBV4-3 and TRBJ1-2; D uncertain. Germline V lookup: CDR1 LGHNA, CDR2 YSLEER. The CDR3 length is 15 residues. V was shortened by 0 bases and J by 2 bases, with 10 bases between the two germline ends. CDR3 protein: CASSQDLFPNYGYTF. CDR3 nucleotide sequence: TGCGCCAGCAGCCAAGATCTTTTCCCCAACTATGGCTACACCTTC.

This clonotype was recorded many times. CDR3: CASNPPTGRVVYEQYF. Here the CDR3 DNA reads TGTGCCAGCAACCCCCCAACAGGGAGGGTAGTCTACGAGCAGTACTTC. The V gene is TRBV5-5, the J gene TRBJ2-7; TRBD2 might be the D (7 bases). The CDR3 extends over 16 amino acids. Germline V gives CDR1 SGHKS, CDR2 YYEKEE (reference sequence). V lost 6 bases and J lost 3, with 22 bases in between.

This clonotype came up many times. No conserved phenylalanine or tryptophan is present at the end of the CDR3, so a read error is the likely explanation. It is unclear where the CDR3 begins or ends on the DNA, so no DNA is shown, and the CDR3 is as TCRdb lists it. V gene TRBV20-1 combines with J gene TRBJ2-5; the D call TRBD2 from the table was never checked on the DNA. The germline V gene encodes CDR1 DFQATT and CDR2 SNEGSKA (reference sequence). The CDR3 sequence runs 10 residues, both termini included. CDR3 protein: CSAVLAGGPV.

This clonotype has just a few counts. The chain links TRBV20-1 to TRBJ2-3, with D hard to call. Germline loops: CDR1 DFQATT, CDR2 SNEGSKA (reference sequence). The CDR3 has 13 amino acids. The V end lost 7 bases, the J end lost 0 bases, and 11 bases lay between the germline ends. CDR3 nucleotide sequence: TGCAGTGACCGACCCGGCAGCACAGATACGCAGTATTTT. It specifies CSDRPGSTDTQYF.

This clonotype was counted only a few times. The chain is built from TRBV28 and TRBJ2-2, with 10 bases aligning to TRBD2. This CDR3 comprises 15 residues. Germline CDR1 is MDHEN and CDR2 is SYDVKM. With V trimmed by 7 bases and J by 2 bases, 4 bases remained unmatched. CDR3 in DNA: TGTGCCAGCAATCTAGCGGGGGTAAACACCGGGGAGCTGTTTTTT. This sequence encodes CASNLAGVNTGELFF. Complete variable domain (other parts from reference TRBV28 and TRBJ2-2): DVKVTQSSRYLVKRTGEKVFLECVQDMDHENMFWYRQDPGLGLRLIYFSYDVKMKEKGDIPEGYSVSREKKERFSLILESASTNQTSMYLCASNLAGVNTGELFFGEGSRLTVL.

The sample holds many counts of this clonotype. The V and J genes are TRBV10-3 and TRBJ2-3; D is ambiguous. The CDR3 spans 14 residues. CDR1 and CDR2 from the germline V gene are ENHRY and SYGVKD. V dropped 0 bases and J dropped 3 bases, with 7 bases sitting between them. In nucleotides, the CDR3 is TGTGCCATCAGTGAGTCGTGGGCAACAGATACGCAGTATTTT. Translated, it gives CAISESWATDTQYF.